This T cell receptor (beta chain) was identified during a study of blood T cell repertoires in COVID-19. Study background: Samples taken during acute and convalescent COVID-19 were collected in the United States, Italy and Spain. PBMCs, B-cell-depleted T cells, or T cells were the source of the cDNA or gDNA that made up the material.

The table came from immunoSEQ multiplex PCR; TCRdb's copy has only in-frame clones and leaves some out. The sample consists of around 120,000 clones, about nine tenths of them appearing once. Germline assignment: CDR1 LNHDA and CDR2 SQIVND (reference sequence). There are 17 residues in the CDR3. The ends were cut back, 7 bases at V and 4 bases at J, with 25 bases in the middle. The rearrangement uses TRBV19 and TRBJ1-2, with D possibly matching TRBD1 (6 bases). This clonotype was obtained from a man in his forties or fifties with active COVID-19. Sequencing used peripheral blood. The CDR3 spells CASTHILTTGVLYGYTF. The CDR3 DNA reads TGTGCCAGTACCCACATTCTTACGACAGGTGTCCTCTATGGCTACACCTTC.